This passage covers 15 T cell receptor beta chains from one sample sequenced in a study of shared clonotypes between healthy human individuals. Sequenced by immunoSEQ multiplex PCR; TCRdb stores in-frame clones only, minus some. The data show hundreds of thousands of clones, with roughly 98% seen just once and 0.25% to 0.35% held by the top ten. The naive CD8 population came from CD45RO-negative cells selected for CCR7, without terminally differentiated effector memory CD45RA+ cells. Sample: naive CD8+ T cells sorted from blood. The receptor source for this set is a man between 25 and 39 years old in good health.

J is TRBJ2-3 and V is TRBV7-2; no firm D call. The CDR3 length is 18 residues. Germline V gene sequence: CDR1 SGHTA, CDR2 FQGNSA. Trimming stripped 5 bases from V and 0 bases from J, with 21 bases between. CDR3 protein: CASSLPRGEHTSTDTQYF. The CDR3 DNA reads as TGTGCCAGCAGCCTACCGAGAGGCGAACATACTAGCACAGATACGCAGTATTTT.

About this clone: The same CDR3 is also encoded by other DNA sequences in this sample. This rearrangement joins TRBV27 to TRBJ1-1; D ambiguous. Deletions cut 6 bases from V and 6 bases from J, with 8 bases between. The CDR3 sequence is 11 residues long. CDR1 is MNHEY, CDR2 SMNVEV, per germline (reference sequence). This CDR3 reads CASSGGSEAFF. In nucleotides, the CDR3 is TGTGCCAGCAGCGGAGGGTCTGAAGCTTTCTTT.

The chain carries TRBV4-1 and TRBJ2-7, with TRBD2 matching over 11 bases. V was pared by 4 bases and J by 4 bases, with 6 bases of the junction left unmatched. The CDR3 extends over 15 amino acids. From germline, CDR1 is MGHRA and CDR2 YSYEKL. CDR3 in amino acids: CASSPDPSGRYEQYF. In DNA form, the CDR3 reads TGCGCCAGCAGCCCCGACCCTAGCGGGAGGTACGAGCAGTACTTC.

In its sample, this clone was seen once. The chain recombines TRBV14 with TRBJ2-1; D may correspond to TRBD1 or TRBD2 (5 bases each). CDR1 is SGHDN and CDR2 is FVKESK in the germline V gene. The CDR3 covers 16 residues. The V end was cut by 1 base, the J end by 6 bases, with 16 bases between. CDR3 protein: CASSQVGVRPSNEQFF. In DNA, the CDR3 is TGTGCCAGCAGCCAAGTGGGGGTACGACCCAGCAATGAGCAGTTCTTC.

The V gene is TRBV5-4, the J gene TRBJ2-1, with TRBD2 as a possible D gene (5 bases). The V end was cut by 0 bases, the J end by 3 bases, with 10 bases between. Germline V CDR1 and CDR2: SGHNT, YYREEE (reference sequence). This CDR3 is 15 amino acids long. CDR3 coding DNA: TGTGCCAGCAGCTTGGCCGGGGTACGCTACAATGAGCAGTTCTTC. As protein: CASSLAGVRYNEQFF.

The rearrangement links TRBV5-4 to TRBJ2-4; TRBD1 might be the D (6 bases). Trimming removed 0 bases from V and 5 bases from J, with 9 bases in between. Germline V gives CDR1 SGHNT, CDR2 YYREEE (reference sequence). The CDR3 consists of 14 residues. CDR3 DNA: TGTGCCAGCAGCTTGGACAGGGACCAAAACATTCAGTACTTC. It is translated as CASSLDRDQNIQYF.

J is TRBJ2-2 and V is TRBV29-1, with D unclear. This CDR3 comprises 11 residues. Germline values: CDR1 SQVTM, CDR2 ANQGSEA. The ends were cut back, 6 bases at V and 6 bases at J, with 8 bases in the middle. CDR3 bases: TGCAGCGTGGTCAAGGCCGGGGAGCTGTTTTTT. Translated, it gives CSVVKAGELFF.

The V call is TRBV9, the J call TRBJ2-1; D is undetermined. CDR1 is SGDLS and CDR2 is YYNGEE in the germline V gene. This CDR3 is built from 17 residues. The ends were cut back, 4 bases at V and 6 bases at J, with 23 bases in the middle. The CDR3 sequence: CASSIMSLGPGVNEQFF. The CDR3 DNA is TGTGCCAGCAGCATTATGTCCCTAGGCCCTGGAGTCAATGAGCAGTTCTTC.

Regarding this clone: Distinct nucleotide sequences in the sample also encode this CDR3. This CDR3 reads CASSLLGSNQPQHF. CDR3 nucleotide sequence: TGTGCCAGCAGTTTATTGGGTTCCAATCAGCCCCAGCATTTT. This chain uses TRBV27 with TRBJ1-5, with D uncertain. This CDR3 is 14 amino acids long. Deletions cut 1 base from V and 3 bases from J, with 7 bases between. In germline, CDR1 is MNHEY, CDR2 SMNVEV (reference sequence).

The chain carries TRBV28 and TRBJ2-3, with D tentatively TRBD1 (6 bases). Germline V gene lookup returns CDR1 MDHEN and CDR2 SYDVKM. CDR3 size: 12 residues. V lost 8 bases to trimming and J lost 3 bases, with 9 bases between them. In DNA form, the CDR3 reads TGTGCCAGCTCCGGGACAACAGATACGCAGTATTTT. Protein: CASSGTTDTQYF. The full variable domain, its missing parts supplied by reference TRBV28 and TRBJ2-3, is DVKVTQSSRYLVKRTGEKVFLECVQDMDHENMFWYRQDPGLGLRLIYFSYDVKMKEKGDIPEGYSVSREKKERFSLILESASTNQTSMYLCASSGTTDTQYFGPGTRLTVL.

The V and J genes are TRBV4-1 and TRBJ2-7; maybe TRBD1 (6 bases). The CDR3 runs 16 residues. V was clipped by 1 base and J by 3 bases, with 16 bases between them. Germline lookup yields CDR1 MGHRA and CDR2 YSYEKL. In nucleotides, the CDR3 is TGCGCCAGCAGCCAAGGGACAGAGATGTTTGGCTACGAGCAGTACTTC. Protein: CASSQGTEMFGYEQYF.

The rearrangement joins TRBV28 to TRBJ2-3; D may be TRBD2 (6 bases). This CDR3 comprises 17 residues. Germline V gene lookup returns CDR1 MDHEN and CDR2 SYDVKM. Trimming took off 7 bases at V and 6 bases at J, with 26 bases between the two ends. CDR3 DNA sequence: TGTGCCAGCACCGACTCCTCGAGGGGCGGGGTCCGGGATACGCAGTATTTT. This sequence encodes CASTDSSRGGVRDTQYF.

The V and J genes are TRBV4-3 and TRBJ2-7; 11 bases match TRBD2. The CDR3 has 17 residues. The germline V gene has CDR1 LGHNA and CDR2 YSLEER. Trimming took 1 base from V and 7 from J; bases not matched to a gene: 12. CDR3 nucleotides: TGCGCCAGCAGCCAAGGCACGGGTAGCGGGAGGGCCGTAGAGCAGTACTTC. This sequence encodes CASSQGTGSGRAVEQYF.

This clone has a single count. The chain carries TRBV7-9 and TRBJ2-7, with D possibly matching TRBD1 (6 bases). The ends were cut back, 4 bases at V and 4 bases at J, with 14 bases in the middle. Per the germline V gene, CDR1 is SEHNR and CDR2 is FQNEAQ (reference sequence). The CDR3 spans 14 residues. The CDR3 is CASSSGVGPYEQYF. As DNA, the CDR3 is TGTGCCAGCAGCTCAGGGGTTGGGCCGTACGAGCAGTACTTC.

The chain carries TRBV9 and TRBJ2-5, with D unclear. CDR1 and CDR2 from the germline V gene are SGDLS and YYNGEE. The ends were cut back, 3 bases at V and 4 bases at J, with 10 bases in the middle. The CDR3 sequence is 13 residues long. The CDR3 region has the DNA TGTGCCAGCAGCGCGACGACGGGAGAGACCCAGTACTTC. Its translation: CASSATTGETQYF. The full variable domain, with the rest looked up from reference TRBV9 and TRBJ2-5, is DSGVTQTPKHLITATGQRVTLRCSPRSGDLSVYWYQQSLDQGLQFLIQYYNGEERAKGNILERFSAQQFPDLHSELNLSSLELGDSALYFCASSATTGETQYFGPGTRLLVL.